This entry lists 10 T cell receptor beta chains sequenced from one sample in a study of blood T cell repertoires in COVID-19 (TCRdb year 2020). Library method: the immunoSEQ multiplex PCR assay. In TCRdb, the immuneACCESS table is reduced to in-frame sequences with V and J assigned. These tables do not hold every clone; where another copy was compared, an unresolved V gene accounts for under half, and the others remain unexplained. Recorded for this sample are over 250,000 clones; roughly 83% of them occurred a single time. The ten most abundant clones make up about 1.6% of the sample. The specimen sequenced was peripheral blood. Receptors were obtained from a human donor with COVID-19, enrolled during active disease. The donor label of this sample is uncertain.

The gene calls are TRBV2 and TRBJ2-1; D call uncertain. The ends were cut back, 6 bases at V and 7 bases at J, with 13 bases in the middle. Looked up from germline, CDR1 is SNHLY and CDR2 is FYNNEI. CDR3 size: 13 residues. The CDR3 loop is CASSDAPRNEQFF. CDR3 DNA: TGTGCCAGCAGCGACGCCCCCAGGAATGAGCAGTTCTTC.

The genes are TRBV27 and TRBJ2-7; D may be TRBD1 (5 bases). CDR3 length equals 16 residues. Trimming pared 5 bases from V and 2 bases from J, leaving 19 bases between. Germline CDR1 reads MNHEY; CDR2 reads SMNVEV (reference sequence). CDR3 residues: CASSTKQVVGPYEQYF. The DNA of the CDR3 is TGTGCCAGCAGTACCAAACAGGTAGTAGGCCCCTACGAGCAGTACTTC.

The chain carries TRBV11-1 and TRBJ2-1, with TRBD2 matching over 12 bases. Per germline, CDR1 SGHAT and CDR2 FQDESV (reference sequence). The length of the CDR3 is 15 residues. V was pared by 4 bases and J by 4 bases, with 2 bases of the junction left unmatched. CDR3 amino acids: CASSYGTSGYNEQFF. CDR3 DNA sequence: TGTGCCAGCAGCTACGGGACTAGCGGGTACAATGAGCAGTTCTTC.

The genes are TRBV28 and TRBJ1-2; the D gene is possibly TRBD1 (6 bases). The length of the CDR3 is 15 residues. Deletions cut 8 bases from V and 8 bases from J, with 24 bases between. Germline CDR1 MDHEN, CDR2 SYDVKM. For the CDR3, the DNA is TGTGCCAGCTATACAGACAGGAAACCTCTTGAAGGCTACACCTTC. Amino acids: CASYTDRKPLEGYTF.

On this clone: A read error is possible here, since a much larger clone lies one base away. The identical CDR3 is also encoded by other nucleotide sequences in the sample. This sequence joins TRBV9 and TRBJ2-7; TRBD1 aligns across 7 bases. The CDR3 has 15 residues. Germline values: CDR1 SGDLS, CDR2 YYNGEE. Trimming took 2 bases from V and 4 from J; bases not matched to a gene: 9. CDR3 nucleotides: TGTGCCAGCAGCGTCGAGGGGGCGGGCGGGTACGAGCAGTACTTC. It translates to CASSVEGAGGYEQYF.

This sequence joins TRBV18 and TRBJ2-7, with TRBD1 identical over 7 bases. CDR1 is KGHSH, CDR2 LQKENI, per germline. The CDR3 contains 15 residues. V was pared by 1 base and J by 2 bases, with 5 bases of the junction left unmatched. CDR3 region: CASSPQTGSTYEQYF. The CDR3 nucleotides are TGTGCCAGCTCACCACAGACAGGGAGCACCTACGAGCAGTACTTC.

CDR3 coding DNA: TGTGCCACCAGTGATCCCTCCCTCAAAAACATTCAGTACTTC. It yields the protein CATSDPSLKNIQYF. This rearrangement joins TRBV24-1 to TRBJ2-4, with D unresolved. Germline V CDR1 and CDR2: KGHDR, SFDVKD. The CDR3 loop spans 14 amino acids. Trimming removed 3 bases from V and 3 bases from J, with 8 bases in between.

This chain joins TRBV9 and TRBJ1-1; weak D call: TRBD1 (5 bases). The CDR3 is 13 amino acids. Germline V gives CDR1 SGDLS, CDR2 YYNGEE. V was clipped by 0 bases and J by 6 bases, with 9 bases between them. The CDR3 bases are TGTGCCAGCAGCGTAGTGGGAGGGGCTGAAGCTTTCTTT. Translated: CASSVVGGAEAFF.

This clone was recorded a few times. V and J are TRBV6-5 and TRBJ2-1, with D possibly matching TRBD1 (6 bases). V was trimmed by 8 bases and J by 8 bases, leaving 22 bases between them. The length of the CDR3 is 15 residues. The germline gives CDR1 MNHEY, CDR2 SVGAGI. CDR3 nucleotide sequence: TGTGCCAGCCTTCCGACAGGTCTTTCTCGGGATGAGCAGTTCTTC. It is translated as CASLPTGLSRDEQFF.

On this clone: An end of the junction does not agree with germline; a read error may underlie this. This sequence joins TRBV28 and TRBJ2-7; tentative D call: TRBD2 (6 bases). The germline V gene has CDR1 MDHEN and CDR2 SYDVKM. The CDR3 consists of 14 residues. The CDR3 DNA reads TGTGCCAGCAGCCCCTATGAGACCCCGGGAGCCAGAGACTTC. This encodes CASSPYETPGARDF. Using reference TRBV28 and TRBJ2-7 for the parts outside the CDR3, the full variable domain is DVKVTQSSRYLVKRTGEKVFLECVQDMDHENMFWYRQDPGLGLRLIYFSYDVKMKEKGDIPEGYSVSREKKERFSLILESASTNQTSMYLCASSPYETPGARDFGPGTRLTVT.